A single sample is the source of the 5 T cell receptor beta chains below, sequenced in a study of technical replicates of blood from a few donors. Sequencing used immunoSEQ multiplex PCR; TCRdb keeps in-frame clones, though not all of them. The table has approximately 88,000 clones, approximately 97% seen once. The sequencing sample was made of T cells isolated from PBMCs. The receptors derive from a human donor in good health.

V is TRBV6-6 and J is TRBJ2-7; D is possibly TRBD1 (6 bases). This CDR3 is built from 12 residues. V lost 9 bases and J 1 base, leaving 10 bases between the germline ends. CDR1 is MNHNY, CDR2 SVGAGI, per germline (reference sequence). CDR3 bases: TGTGCCAGTAGGACAGCATCCTACGAGCAGTACTTC. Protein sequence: CASRTASYEQYF.

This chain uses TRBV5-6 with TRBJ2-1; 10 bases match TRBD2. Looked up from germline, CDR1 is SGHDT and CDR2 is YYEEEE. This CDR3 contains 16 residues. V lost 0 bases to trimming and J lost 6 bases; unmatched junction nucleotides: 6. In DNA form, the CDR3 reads TGTGCCAGCAGCTTGGAAGCGGGAGGGACGGGCAATGAGCAGTTCTTC. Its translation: CASSLEAGGTGNEQFF.

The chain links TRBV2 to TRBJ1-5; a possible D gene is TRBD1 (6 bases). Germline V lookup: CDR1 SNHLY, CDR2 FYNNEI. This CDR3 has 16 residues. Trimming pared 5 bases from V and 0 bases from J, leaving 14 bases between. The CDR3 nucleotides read TGTGCCAGCAGTTATACCAGGGGATTTAGCAATCAGCCCCAGCATTTT. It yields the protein CASSYTRGFSNQPQHF. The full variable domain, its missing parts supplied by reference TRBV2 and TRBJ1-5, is EPEVTQTPSHQVTQMGQEVILRCVPISNHLYFYWYRQILGQKVEFLVSFYNNEISEKSEIFDDQFSVERPDGSNFTLKIRSTKLEDSAMYFCASSYTRGFSNQPQHFGDGTRLSIL.

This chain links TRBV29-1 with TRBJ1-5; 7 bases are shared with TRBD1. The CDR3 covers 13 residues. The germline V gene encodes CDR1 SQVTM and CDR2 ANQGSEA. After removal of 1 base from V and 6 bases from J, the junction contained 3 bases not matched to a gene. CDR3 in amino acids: CSVEGQGGQPQHF. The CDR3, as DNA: TGCAGCGTTGAAGGACAGGGCGGTCAGCCCCAGCATTTT.

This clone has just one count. CDR3 in amino acids: CASSPDRGSGELFF. The DNA of the CDR3 is TGCGCCAGCAGCCCCGACAGGGGGTCCGGGGAGCTGTTTTTT. J is TRBJ2-2 and V is TRBV5-1; 9 nucleotides match TRBD1. V dropped 4 bases and J dropped 6; count of bases not matched to a gene: 4. The CDR3 loop spans 14 amino acids. The germline V gene has CDR1 SGHRS and CDR2 YFSETQ.